This T cell receptor beta chain was sequenced during a study of T cell responses to AZD1222 COVID-19 vaccine. Trimming pared 3 bases from V and 5 bases from J, leaving 8 bases between. CDR1 and CDR2 from the germline V gene are SGHNT and YENEEA. The CDR3 runs 12 residues. This clone was observed once. Its antigen is currently unknown. Study-wide results and limits: Nearly half of spike-specific TCRs reportedly target unmutated variant regions. Most donors were white British and more were female, and clonal diversity was possibly underestimated. Compared with day 0, the breadth and depth of the Spike-specific TCR repertoire rose significantly after two doses of AZD1222.

Some clones are missing from TCRdb's copy, which holds only in-frame ones; the method was immunoSEQ multiplex PCR. The sample records 140,000 or so clones, around 90% being singletons. This chain links TRBV11-3 with TRBJ2-7, with no clear D. This clonotype originated in an adult who received the MenACWY meningococcal vaccine as a control. The starting material was peripheral blood, obtained 28 days after the second dose of the MenACWY control vaccine. CDR3 residues: CASSFDGDEQYF. The CDR3 coding sequence is TGTGCCAGCAGCTTTGACGGAGACGAGCAGTACTTC.